A few counts support the clone carrying this TCR beta chain. What it recognizes is unknown. The data belong to a study of identical twins. General study points: The models systematically underestimated how much out-of-frame TCR alpha was shared in monozygotic twins.

TCRdb redid the calling of the 5' RACE reads with MiXCR, one entry per CDR3 protein. The sample lists approximately 600,000 distinct CDR3 sequences; more than 9% were seen once. This CDR3 has 14 residues. CDR1 and CDR2 from the germline V gene are LNHDA and SQIVND (reference sequence). V was cut by 1 base and J by 4 bases, with 10 bases left in between. Another study also made use of these data, one on yellow fever vaccine responses in identical twins. Per that study: Convergence reportedly seemed to mark part of the twins' vaccine T cell response, with personalization marking the rest.

The receptor was isolated from a woman under 30 in good health. V and J are TRBV19 and TRBJ1-1, with D tentatively TRBD1 (5 bases). Material: PBMCs. The CDR3: CASSIVAGTTEAFF. The CDR3 DNA reads as TGTGCCAGTAGTATAGTCGCGGGGACCACTGAAGCTTTCTTT.